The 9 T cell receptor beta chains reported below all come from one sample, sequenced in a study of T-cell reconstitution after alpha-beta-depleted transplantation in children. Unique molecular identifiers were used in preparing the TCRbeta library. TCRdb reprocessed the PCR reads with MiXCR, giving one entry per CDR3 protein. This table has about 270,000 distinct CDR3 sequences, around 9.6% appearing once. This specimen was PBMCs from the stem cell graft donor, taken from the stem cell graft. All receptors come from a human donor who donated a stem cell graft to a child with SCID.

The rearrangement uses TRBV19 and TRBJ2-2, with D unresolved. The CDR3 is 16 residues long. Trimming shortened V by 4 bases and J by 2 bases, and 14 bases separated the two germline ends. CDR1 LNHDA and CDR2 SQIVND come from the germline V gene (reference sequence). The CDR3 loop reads CASSTARSHNTGELFF. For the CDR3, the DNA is TGTGCCAGTAGTACGGCCAGGTCACACAACACCGGGGAGCTGTTTTTT.

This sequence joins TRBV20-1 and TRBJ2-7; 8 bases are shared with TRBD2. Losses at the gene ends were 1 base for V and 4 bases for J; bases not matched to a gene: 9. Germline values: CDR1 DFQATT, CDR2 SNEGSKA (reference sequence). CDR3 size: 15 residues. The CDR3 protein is CSARGTSHIDYEQYF. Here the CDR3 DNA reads TGCAGTGCTAGAGGGACTAGCCACATCGATTACGAGCAGTACTTC.

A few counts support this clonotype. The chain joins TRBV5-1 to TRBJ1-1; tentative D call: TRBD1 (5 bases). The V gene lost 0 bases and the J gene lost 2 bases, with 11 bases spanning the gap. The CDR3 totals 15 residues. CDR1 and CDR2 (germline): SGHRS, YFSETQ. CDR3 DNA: TGCGCCAGCAGCTTGGTTGGGACGGGAAACACTGAAGCTTTCTTT. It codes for CASSLVGTGNTEAFF.

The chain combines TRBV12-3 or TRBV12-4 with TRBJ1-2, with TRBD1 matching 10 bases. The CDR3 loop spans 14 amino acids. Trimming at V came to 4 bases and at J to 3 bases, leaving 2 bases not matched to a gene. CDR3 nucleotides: TGTGCCAGCAGTTCGGGGACAGGGGACTATGGCTACACCTTC. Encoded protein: CASSSGTGDYGYTF.

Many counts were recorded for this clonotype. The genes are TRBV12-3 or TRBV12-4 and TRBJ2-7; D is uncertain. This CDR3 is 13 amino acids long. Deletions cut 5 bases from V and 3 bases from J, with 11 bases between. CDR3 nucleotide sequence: TGTGCCAGCAGTGACCGACTTGGCTACGAGCAGTACTTC. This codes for CASSDRLGYEQYF.

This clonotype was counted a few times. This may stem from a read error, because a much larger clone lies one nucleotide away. In DNA, the CDR3 is TGCGCCAGCAGCGCCTCAACTAACGGGGGAAACAATGAGCAGTTCTTC. Protein product: CASSASTNGGNNEQFF. The rearrangement links TRBV5-1 to TRBJ2-1, with D possibly TRBD2 on 6 matching bases. The germline CDR1 and CDR2 sequences are SGHRS and YFSETQ. This CDR3 is built from 16 residues. V gave up 4 bases and J gave up 5 bases, with 19 bases separating them.

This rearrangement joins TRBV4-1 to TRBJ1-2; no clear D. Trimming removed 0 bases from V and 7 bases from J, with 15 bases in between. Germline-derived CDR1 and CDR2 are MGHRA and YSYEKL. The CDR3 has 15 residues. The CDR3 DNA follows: TGCGCCAGCAGCCAAGAGCCCACTTCATCGAGTGGCTACACCTTC. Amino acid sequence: CASSQEPTSSSGYTF.

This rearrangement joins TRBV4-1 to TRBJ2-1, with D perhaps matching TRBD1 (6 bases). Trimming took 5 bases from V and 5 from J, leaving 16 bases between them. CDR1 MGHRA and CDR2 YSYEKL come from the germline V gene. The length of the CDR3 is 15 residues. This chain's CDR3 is CASSSRQVRDNEQFF. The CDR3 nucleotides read TGCGCCAGCAGCTCTAGACAGGTCAGAGACAATGAGCAGTTCTTC.

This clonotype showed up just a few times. CDR3 bases: TGCGCCAGCAGCAAACAGGGAGAGCAGTACTTC. It codes for CASSKQGEQYF. The chain is built from TRBV5-1 and TRBJ2-7; tentatively, D is TRBD1 (6 bases). Looked up from germline, CDR1 is SGHRS and CDR2 is YFSETQ. Trimming took off 4 bases at V and 7 bases at J, with 9 bases between the two ends. The CDR3 has 11 residues.